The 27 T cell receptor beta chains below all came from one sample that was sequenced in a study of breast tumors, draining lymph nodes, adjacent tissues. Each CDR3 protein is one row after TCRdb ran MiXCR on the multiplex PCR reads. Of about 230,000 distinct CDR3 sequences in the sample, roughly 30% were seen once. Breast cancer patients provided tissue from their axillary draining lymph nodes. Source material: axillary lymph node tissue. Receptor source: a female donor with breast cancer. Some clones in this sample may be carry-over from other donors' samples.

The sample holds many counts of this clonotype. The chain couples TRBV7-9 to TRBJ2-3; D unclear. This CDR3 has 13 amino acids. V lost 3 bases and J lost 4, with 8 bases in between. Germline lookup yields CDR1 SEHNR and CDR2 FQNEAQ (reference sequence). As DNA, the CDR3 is TGTGCCAGCAGCTTCTTTCGGGCAGATACGCAGTATTTT. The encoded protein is CASSFFRADTQYF.

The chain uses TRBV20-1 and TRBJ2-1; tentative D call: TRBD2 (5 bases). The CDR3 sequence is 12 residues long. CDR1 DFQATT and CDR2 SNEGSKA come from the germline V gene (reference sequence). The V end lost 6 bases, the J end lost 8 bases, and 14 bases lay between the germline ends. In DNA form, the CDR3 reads TGCAGTGCCCCAGGTGGGAGCGATGAGCAGTTCTTC. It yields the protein CSAPGGSDEQFF.

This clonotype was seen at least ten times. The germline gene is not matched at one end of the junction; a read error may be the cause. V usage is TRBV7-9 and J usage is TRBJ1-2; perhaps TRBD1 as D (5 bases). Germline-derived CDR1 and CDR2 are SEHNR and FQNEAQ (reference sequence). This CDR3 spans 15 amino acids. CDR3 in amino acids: CASSLVGQGRYGYPF. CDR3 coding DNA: TGTGCCAGCAGCTTGGTCGGGCAGGGTCGCTATGGCTACCCCTTC.

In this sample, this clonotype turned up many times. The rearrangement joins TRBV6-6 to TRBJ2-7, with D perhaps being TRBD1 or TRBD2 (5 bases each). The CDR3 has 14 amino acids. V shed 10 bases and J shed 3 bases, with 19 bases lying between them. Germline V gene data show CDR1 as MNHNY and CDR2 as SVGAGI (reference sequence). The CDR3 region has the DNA TGTGCCACCAAGGAGAGGGGTGGAGTCTACGAGCAGTACTTC. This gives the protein CATKERGGVYEQYF.

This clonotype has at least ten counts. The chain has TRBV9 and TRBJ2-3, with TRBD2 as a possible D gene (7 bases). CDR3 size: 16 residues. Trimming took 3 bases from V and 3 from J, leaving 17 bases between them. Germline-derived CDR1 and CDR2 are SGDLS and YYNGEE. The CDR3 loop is CASSALGGGVTDTQYF. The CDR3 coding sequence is TGTGCCAGCAGCGCCCTAGGGGGAGGGGTTACAGATACGCAGTATTTT. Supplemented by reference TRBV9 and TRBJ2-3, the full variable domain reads DSGVTQTPKHLITATGQRVTLRCSPRSGDLSVYWYQQSLDQGLQFLIQYYNGEERAKGNILERFSAQQFPDLHSELNLSSLELGDSALYFCASSALGGGVTDTQYFGPGTRLTVL.

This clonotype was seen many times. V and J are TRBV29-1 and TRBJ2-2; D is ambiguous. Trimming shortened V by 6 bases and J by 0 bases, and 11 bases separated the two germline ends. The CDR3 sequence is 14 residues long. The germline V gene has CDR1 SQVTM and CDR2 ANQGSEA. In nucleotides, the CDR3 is TGCAGCGTAACGGTAGGAGCGAACACCGGGGAGCTGTTTTTT. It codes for CSVTVGANTGELFF.

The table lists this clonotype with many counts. The CDR3 region is CASSSHSSPRPQHF. The CDR3 DNA reads TGTGCCAGCAGTTCCCACAGCTCCCCGAGACCCCAGCATTTT. This rearrangement joins TRBV12-3 or TRBV12-4 to TRBJ1-5; D call uncertain. With 4 bases removed from V and 10 bases from J, the gap between germline ends came to 17 bases. The CDR3 covers 14 residues.

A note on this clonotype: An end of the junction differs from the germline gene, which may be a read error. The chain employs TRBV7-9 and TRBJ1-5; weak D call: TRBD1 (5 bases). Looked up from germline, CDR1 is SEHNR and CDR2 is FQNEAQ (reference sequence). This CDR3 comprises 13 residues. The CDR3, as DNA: TGTGCCAGCAGCTTGGGGGAGTATCAGTCCCAGCATTTT. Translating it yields CASSLGEYQSQHF.

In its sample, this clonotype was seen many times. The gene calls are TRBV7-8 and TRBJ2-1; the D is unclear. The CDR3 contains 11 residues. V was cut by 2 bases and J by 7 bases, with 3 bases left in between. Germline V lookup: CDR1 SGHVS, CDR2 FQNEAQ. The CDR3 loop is CASSLQNEQFF. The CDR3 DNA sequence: TGTGCCAGCAGCTTACAAAATGAGCAGTTCTTC. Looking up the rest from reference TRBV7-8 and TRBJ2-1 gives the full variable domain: GAGVSQSPRYKVAKRGQDVALRCDPISGHVSLFWYQQALGQGPEFLTYFQNEAQLDKSGLPSDRFFAERPEGSVSTLKIQRTQQEDSAVYLCASSLQNEQFFGPGTRLTVL.

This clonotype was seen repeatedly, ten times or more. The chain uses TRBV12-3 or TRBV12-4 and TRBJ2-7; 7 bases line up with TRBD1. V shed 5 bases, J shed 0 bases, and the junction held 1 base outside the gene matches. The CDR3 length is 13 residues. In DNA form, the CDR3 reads TGTGCCAGCAGTGGGGACAGCTCCTACGAGCAGTACTTC. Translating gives CASSGDSSYEQYF.

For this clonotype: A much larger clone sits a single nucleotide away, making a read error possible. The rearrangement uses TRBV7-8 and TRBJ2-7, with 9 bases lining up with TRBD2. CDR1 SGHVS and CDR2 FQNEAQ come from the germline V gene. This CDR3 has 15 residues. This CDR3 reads CANSFMASGTYEQYF. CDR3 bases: TGTGCCAACAGCTTCATGGCTAGCGGGACCTACGAGCAGTACTTC.

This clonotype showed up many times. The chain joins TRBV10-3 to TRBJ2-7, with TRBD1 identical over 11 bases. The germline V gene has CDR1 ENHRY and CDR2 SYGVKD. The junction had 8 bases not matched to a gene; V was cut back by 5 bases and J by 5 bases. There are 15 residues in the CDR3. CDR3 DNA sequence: TGTGCCATCAGTCCGGACAGGGGGCGTTCCAACGAGCAGTACTTC. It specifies CAISPDRGRSNEQYF.

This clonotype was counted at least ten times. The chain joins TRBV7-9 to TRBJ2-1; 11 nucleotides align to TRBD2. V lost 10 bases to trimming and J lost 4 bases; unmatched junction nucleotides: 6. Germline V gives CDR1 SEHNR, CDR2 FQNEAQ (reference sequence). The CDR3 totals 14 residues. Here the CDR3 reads CATGTSGDYNEQFF. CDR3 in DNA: TGTGCCACCGGGACTAGCGGAGATTACAATGAGCAGTTCTTC.

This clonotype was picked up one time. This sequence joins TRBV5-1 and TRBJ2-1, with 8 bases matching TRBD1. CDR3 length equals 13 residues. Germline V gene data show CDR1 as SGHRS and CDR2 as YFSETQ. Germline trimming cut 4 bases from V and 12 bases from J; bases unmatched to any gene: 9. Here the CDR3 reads CASSPTGADTQFF. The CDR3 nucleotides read TGCGCCAGCAGCCCGACAGGGGCAGATACGCAGTTCTTC.

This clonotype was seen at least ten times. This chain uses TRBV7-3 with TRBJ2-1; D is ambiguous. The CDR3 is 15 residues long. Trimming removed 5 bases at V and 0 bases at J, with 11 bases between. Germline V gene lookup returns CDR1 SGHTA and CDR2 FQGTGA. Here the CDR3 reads CASSPAVSSYNEQFF. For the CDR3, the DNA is TGTGCCAGCAGCCCTGCGGTGAGCTCCTACAATGAGCAGTTCTTC.

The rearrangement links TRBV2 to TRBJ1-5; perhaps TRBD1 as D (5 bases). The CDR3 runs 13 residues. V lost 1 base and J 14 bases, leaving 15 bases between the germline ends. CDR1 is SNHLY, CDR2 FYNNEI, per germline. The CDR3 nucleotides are TGTGCCAGCAGTGAAGGCGGAGGGGACTACGAGCATTTT. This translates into CASSEGGGDYEHF.

The CDR3 DNA follows: TGTGCCAGCAGCTTACGGACCCCCCCTGGGACAGGGGGCGAAAAACTGTTTTTT. Its protein product is CASSLRTPPGTGGEKLFF. This chain connects TRBV7-2 to TRBJ1-4, with 12 bases fitting TRBD1. Trimming took 2 bases from V and 8 from J; bases not matched to a gene: 12. Germline V gene data show CDR1 as SGHTA and CDR2 as FQGNSA. The CDR3 sequence is 18 residues long. Complete variable domain (other parts from reference TRBV7-2 and TRBJ1-4): GAGVSQSPSNKVTEKGKDVELRCDPISGHTALYWYRQSLGQGLEFLIYFQGNSAPDKSGLPSDRFSAERTGGSVSTLTIQRTQQEDSAVYLCASSLRTPPGTGGEKLFFGSGTQLSVL.

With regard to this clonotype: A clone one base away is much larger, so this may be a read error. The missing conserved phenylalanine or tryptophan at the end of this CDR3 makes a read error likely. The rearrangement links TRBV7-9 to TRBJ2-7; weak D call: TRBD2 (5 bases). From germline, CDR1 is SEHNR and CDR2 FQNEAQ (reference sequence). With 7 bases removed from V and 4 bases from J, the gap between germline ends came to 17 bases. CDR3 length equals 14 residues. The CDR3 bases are TGTGCCAGCACCGGTGGGGAGTCTTTTTACGAGCAGTACCTC. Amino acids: CASTGGESFYEQYL.

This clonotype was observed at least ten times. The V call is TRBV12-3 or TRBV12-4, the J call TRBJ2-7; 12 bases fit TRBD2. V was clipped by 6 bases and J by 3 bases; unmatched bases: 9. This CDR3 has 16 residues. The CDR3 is CASSAGLAGMGYEQYF. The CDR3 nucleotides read TGTGCCAGCAGCGCAGGACTAGCGGGAATGGGCTACGAGCAGTACTTC.

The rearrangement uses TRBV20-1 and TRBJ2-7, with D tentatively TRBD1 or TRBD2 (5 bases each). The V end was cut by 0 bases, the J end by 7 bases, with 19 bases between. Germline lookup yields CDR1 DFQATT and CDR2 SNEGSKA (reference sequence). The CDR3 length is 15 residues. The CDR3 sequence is CSARDPPGLGVEQYF. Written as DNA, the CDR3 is TGCAGTGCTAGAGACCCGCCCGGACTGGGGGTGGAGCAGTACTTC.

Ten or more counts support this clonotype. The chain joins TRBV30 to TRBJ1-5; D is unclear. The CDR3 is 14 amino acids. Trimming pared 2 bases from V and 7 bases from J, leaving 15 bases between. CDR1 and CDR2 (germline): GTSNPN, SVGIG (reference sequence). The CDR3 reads CAWSPDQKYQPQHF. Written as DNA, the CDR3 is TGTGCCTGGAGTCCAGACCAGAAGTACCAGCCCCAGCATTTT.

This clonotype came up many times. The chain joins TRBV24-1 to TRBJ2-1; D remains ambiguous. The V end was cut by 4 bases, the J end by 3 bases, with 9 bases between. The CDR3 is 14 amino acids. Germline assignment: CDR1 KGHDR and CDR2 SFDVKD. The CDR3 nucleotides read TGTGCCACCAGTGACAACGCTCTCTACAATGAGCAGTTCTTC. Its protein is CATSDNALYNEQFF.

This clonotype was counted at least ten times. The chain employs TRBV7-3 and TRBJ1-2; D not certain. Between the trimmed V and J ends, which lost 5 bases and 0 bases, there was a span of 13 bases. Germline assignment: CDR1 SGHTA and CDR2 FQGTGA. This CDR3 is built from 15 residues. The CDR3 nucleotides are TGTGCCAGCAGCCCGGACCCCGGATCTAACTATGGCTACACCTTC. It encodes CASSPDPGSNYGYTF.

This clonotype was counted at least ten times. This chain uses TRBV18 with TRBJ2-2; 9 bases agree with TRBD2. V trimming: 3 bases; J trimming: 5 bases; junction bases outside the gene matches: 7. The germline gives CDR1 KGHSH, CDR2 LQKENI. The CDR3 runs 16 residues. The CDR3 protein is CASSPPGSGSTGELFF. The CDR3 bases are TGTGCCAGCTCACCCCCGGGTAGCGGGAGTACCGGGGAGCTGTTTTTT.

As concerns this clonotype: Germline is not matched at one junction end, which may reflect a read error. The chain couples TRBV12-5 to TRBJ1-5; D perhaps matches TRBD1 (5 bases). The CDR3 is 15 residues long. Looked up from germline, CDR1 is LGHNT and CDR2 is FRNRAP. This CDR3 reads CASGFVGHYNQLQHF. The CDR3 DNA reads TGTGCTAGTGGTTTCGTAGGACACTATAATCAGCTCCAGCATTTT.

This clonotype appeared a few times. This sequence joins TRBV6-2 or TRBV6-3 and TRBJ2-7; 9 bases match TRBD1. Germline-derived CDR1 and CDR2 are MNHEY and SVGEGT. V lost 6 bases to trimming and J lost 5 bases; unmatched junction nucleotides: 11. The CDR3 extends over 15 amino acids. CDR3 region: CASRHPGQGLNEQYF. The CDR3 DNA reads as TGTGCCAGCAGACACCCGGGACAGGGTCTCAACGAGCAGTACTTC.

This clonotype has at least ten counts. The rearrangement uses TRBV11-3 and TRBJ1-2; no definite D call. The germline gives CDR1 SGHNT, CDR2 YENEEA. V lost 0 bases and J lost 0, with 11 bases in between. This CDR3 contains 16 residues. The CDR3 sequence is CASSLDHSSPNYGYTF. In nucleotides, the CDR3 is TGTGCCAGCAGCTTAGATCATTCAAGTCCTAACTATGGCTACACCTTC. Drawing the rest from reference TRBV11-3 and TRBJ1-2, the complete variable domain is EAGVVQSPRYKIIEKKQPVAFWCNPISGHNTLYWYLQNLGQGPELLIRYENEEAVDDSQLPKDRFSAERLKGVDSTLKIQPAELGDSAVYLCASSLDHSSPNYGYTFGSGTRLTVV.